Each of the 32 T cell receptor beta chains below was sequenced from the same sample in a study of cytomegalovirus exposure and HLA in healthy donors. PCR involved 60 Vbeta and 13 Jbeta primers. The assay was immunoSEQ multiplex PCR, and TCRdb's table has in-frame clones only and misses some. This table has around 130,000 clones, about 77% appearing once. Input material: PBMCs. The source of these receptors is a man between 50 and 59 years old in good health and CMV-seronegative.

For the CDR3, the DNA is TGTGCCAGCAGGGAACAGGGAGCACCTACATCGGAGCAGTACTTC. It specifies CASREQGAPTSEQYF. This sequence joins TRBV6-6 and TRBJ2-7, with D maybe TRBD1 (6 bases). CDR1 and CDR2 (germline): MNHNY, SVGAGI (reference sequence). V was trimmed by 6 bases and J by 7 bases, leaving 22 bases between them. The CDR3 loop spans 15 amino acids.

With respect to this clone: The same CDR3 is also encoded by other DNA sequences in this sample. The chain joins TRBV28 to TRBJ2-2, with 7 bases identical to TRBD2. The CDR3 loop spans 13 amino acids. Germline CDR1 reads MDHEN; CDR2 reads SYDVKM. The V gene end was trimmed by 6 bases and the J gene end by 7 bases; junction bases not matched to a gene: 5. The CDR3 region has the DNA TGTGCCAGCAGATCGGGCGGGGGCGGGGAGCTGTTTTTT. Its protein is CASRSGGGGELFF.

The chain joins TRBV30 to TRBJ2-1; D may be TRBD1 (5 bases). V dropped 3 bases and J dropped 2 bases, with 14 bases sitting between them. The CDR3 sequence is 15 residues long. Germline values: CDR1 GTSNPN, CDR2 SVGIG (reference sequence). The CDR3 region has the DNA TGTGCCTGGAGAGGGGTGGAGACCCCCTACAATGAGCAGTTCTTC. Encoded protein: CAWRGVETPYNEQFF.

V and J are TRBV15 and TRBJ2-4; D possibly corresponds to TRBD2 (6 bases). Trimming took off 3 bases at V and 0 bases at J, with 9 bases between the two ends. The CDR3 has 15 residues. Germline V gives CDR1 LNHNV, CDR2 YYDKDF (reference sequence). The CDR3 coding sequence is TGTGCCACCAGCAGCGGCGGGATAGCCAAAAACATTCAGTACTTC. Its protein is CATSSGGIAKNIQYF.

The rearrangement joins TRBV5-1 to TRBJ2-7; the match to TRBD2 covers 12 bases. The junction had 3 bases not matched to a gene; V was cut back by 0 bases and J by 5 bases. The CDR3 spans 15 residues. From germline, CDR1 is SGHRS and CDR2 YFSETQ. CDR3 nucleotide sequence: TGCGCCAGCAGCTTGGAGACTAGCGGGAGCCACGAGCAGTACTTC. Translation gives CASSLETSGSHEQYF.

CDR3 nucleotide sequence: TGTGCCAGCAGCTTGGAGGGGGACTATGGCTACACCTTC. Protein product: CASSLEGDYGYTF. The chain joins TRBV5-4 to TRBJ1-2; possible D gene TRBD1, 6 bases. Germline V gene data show CDR1 as SGHNT and CDR2 as YYREEE (reference sequence). CDR3 length equals 13 residues. V was clipped by 0 bases and J by 3 bases, with 6 bases between them.

The V gene is TRBV15, the J gene TRBJ2-5; D remains ambiguous. The germline V gene has CDR1 LNHNV and CDR2 YYDKDF (reference sequence). Trimming left V 4 bases short and J 3 bases short, with 3 bases between. This CDR3 has 11 amino acids. The CDR3 spells CATSTEETQYF. The CDR3 coding sequence is TGTGCCACCAGCACTGAAGAGACCCAGTACTTC.

The rearrangement joins TRBV5-4 to TRBJ2-5; D is perhaps TRBD2 (6 bases). Trimming cost V 4 bases and J 5 bases, with 18 bases left between them. This CDR3 has 15 amino acids. The germline V gene has CDR1 SGHNT and CDR2 YYREEE (reference sequence). Written as DNA, the CDR3 is TGTGCCAGCAGCCAGGGACTCCGGGAGTGGGAGACCCAGTACTTC. This codes for CASSQGLREWETQYF.

The sample holds a few counts of this clone. The gene calls are TRBV10-3 and TRBJ2-7; 7 bases are a match to TRBD1. The germline V gene encodes CDR1 ENHRY and CDR2 SYGVKD. After removal of 5 bases from V and 2 bases from J, the junction contained 6 bases not matched to a gene. The CDR3 runs 14 residues. In DNA, the CDR3 is TGTGCCATCAGTCACGACAGGGACACCTACGAGCAGTACTTC. This gives the protein CAISHDRDTYEQYF.

V is TRBV6-4 and J is TRBJ1-2; 11 nucleotides align to TRBD1. Looked up from germline, CDR1 is MRHNA and CDR2 is SNTAGT. This CDR3 comprises 14 residues. After removal of 6 bases from V and 7 bases from J, the junction contained 7 bases not matched to a gene. The CDR3 protein is CASSLTGTGGGYTF. The CDR3 nucleotides read TGTGCCAGCAGCCTAACCGGGACAGGGGGTGGCTACACCTTC.

The chain recombines TRBV10-1 with TRBJ1-1, with unresolved D. The V and J ends lost 6 bases and 0 bases respectively, with 11 bases between them. The CDR3 has 14 amino acids. The germline CDR1 and CDR2 sequences are WNHNN and SYGVQD (reference sequence). CDR3 sequence reads: CASRPGGMNTEAFF. DNA for the CDR3: TGCGCCAGCAGGCCAGGAGGGATGAACACTGAAGCTTTCTTT.

This sequence joins TRBV9 and TRBJ2-2, with 16 bases aligning to TRBD2. V trimming: 4 bases; J trimming: 2 bases; junction bases outside the gene matches: 5. In germline, CDR1 is SGDLS, CDR2 YYNGEE. CDR3 size: 18 residues. The chain's CDR3 is CASSTGLAGGPNTGELFF. CDR3 nucleotides: TGTGCCAGCAGCACGGGACTAGCGGGAGGGCCAAACACCGGGGAGCTGTTTTTT.

The chain carries TRBV27 and TRBJ2-7; D may be TRBD1 (6 bases). V shed 5 bases and J shed 7 bases, with 24 bases lying between them. Germline assignment: CDR1 MNHEY and CDR2 SMNVEV (reference sequence). The CDR3 extends over 16 amino acids. The CDR3 is CASSPSLQGLPEEQYF. In DNA form, the CDR3 reads TGTGCCAGCAGTCCCTCTTTACAGGGCCTCCCGGAAGAGCAGTACTTC.

V gene TRBV19 combines with J gene TRBJ2-2; 7 bases align to TRBD2. This CDR3 contains 16 residues. V dropped 1 base and J dropped 5; count of bases not matched to a gene: 7. Germline CDR1 and CDR2: LNHDA and SQIVND (reference sequence). CDR3 sequence: CASSIVGAGATGELFF. The CDR3 DNA reads as TGTGCCAGTAGTATAGTAGGGGCGGGAGCAACCGGGGAGCTGTTTTTT. Full variable domain (rest looked up from reference TRBV19 and TRBJ2-2): DGGITQSPKYLFRKEGQNVTLSCEQNLNHDAMYWYRQDPGQGLRLIYYSQIVNDFQKGDIAEGYSVSREKKESFPLTVTSAQKNPTAFYLCASSIVGAGATGELFFGEGSRLTVL.

The gene calls are TRBV15 and TRBJ2-7, with TRBD2 identical over 8 bases. V was pared by 0 bases and J by 0 bases, with 4 bases of the junction left unmatched. Looked up from germline, CDR1 is LNHNV and CDR2 is YYDKDF (reference sequence). The CDR3 extends over 16 amino acids. The CDR3 DNA reads as TGTGCCACCAGCAGAGAGGGCGGGGGGAGCTCCTACGAGCAGTACTTC. Translated: CATSREGGGSSYEQYF.

J is TRBJ1-2 and V is TRBV9, with 8 positions matching TRBD1. The V and J ends lost 1 base and 2 bases, in that order; junction bases with no gene match: 4. The CDR3 runs 15 residues. CDR1 is SGDLS, CDR2 YYNGEE, per germline. The chain's CDR3 is CASSVTDRVNYGYTF. The CDR3 DNA reads TGTGCCAGCAGCGTAACGGACAGGGTAAACTATGGCTACACCTTC.

The chain recombines TRBV5-1 with TRBJ2-7; 9 bases are shared with TRBD1. The CDR3 spans 14 residues. Trimming took 5 bases from V and 3 from J; bases not matched to a gene: 6. Germline values: CDR1 SGHRS, CDR2 YFSETQ. The CDR3 here is CASRGGQGDYEQYF. The CDR3 DNA reads as TGCGCCAGCAGGGGGGGACAGGGAGACTACGAGCAGTACTTC.

The chain couples TRBV7-9 to TRBJ2-3, with D tentatively TRBD2 (6 bases). The V end was cut by 4 bases, the J end by 3 bases, with 11 bases between. The germline V gene has CDR1 SEHNR and CDR2 FQNEAQ (reference sequence). The CDR3 runs to 14 residues. The chain's CDR3 is CASSSTGVTDTQYF. The CDR3 DNA follows: TGTGCCAGCAGCTCGACGGGAGTGACAGATACGCAGTATTTT. The full variable domain, in which reference TRBV7-9 and TRBJ2-3 provide the parts outside the CDR3, is DTGVSQNPRHKITKRGQNVTFRCDPISEHNRLYWYRQTLGQGPEFLTYFQNEAQLEKSRLLSDRFSAERPKGSFSTLEIQRTEQGDSAMYLCASSSTGVTDTQYFGPGTRLTVL.

V is TRBV29-1 and J is TRBJ2-2, with 10 bases aligning to TRBD2. The V gene's germline CDR1 is SQVTM and CDR2 ANQGSEA. The ends lost 6 bases at V and 4 bases at J; junction bases unmatched: 17. The CDR3 contains 18 residues. The CDR3 DNA reads TGCAGCGTCGAGAGGACTAGCGGACAACCTAGGGGCACCGGGGAGCTGTTTTTT. This codes for CSVERTSGQPRGTGELFF.

This clone was seen a handful of times. The chain employs TRBV28 and TRBJ2-3; the match to TRBD2 covers 10 bases. CDR1 and CDR2 (germline): MDHEN, SYDVKM. The V and J ends lost 3 bases and 6 bases, in that order; junction bases with no gene match: 9. CDR3 length: 16 amino acids. The CDR3: CASSFSSGRWGDTQYF. In DNA form, the CDR3 reads TGTGCCAGCAGTTTTTCTAGCGGGAGATGGGGGGATACGCAGTATTTT.

This clone was picked up a small number of times. V and J are TRBV6-5 and TRBJ2-1, with D unclear. The CDR3 loop spans 11 amino acids. From germline, CDR1 is MNHEY and CDR2 SVGAGI. Trimming removed 10 bases at V and 0 bases at J, with 4 bases between. The DNA for the CDR3 is TGTGCCACTAGCTCCTACAATGAGCAGTTCTTC. This gives the protein CATSSYNEQFF.

This chain uses TRBV19 with TRBJ2-3; perhaps TRBD1 as D (5 bases). This CDR3 is 15 amino acids long. The germline V and J ends were trimmed by 3 bases and 0 bases, with 10 bases remaining between them. Germline CDR1 reads LNHDA; CDR2 reads SQIVND (reference sequence). The CDR3 sequence: CASSMTALSTDTQYF. The CDR3 DNA is TGTGCCAGTAGTATGACAGCACTAAGCACAGATACGCAGTATTTT.

This chain links TRBV15 with TRBJ1-2; 9 bases map to TRBD1. The CDR3 has 15 residues. J was trimmed by 4 bases and V by 5 bases; bases with no gene match: 8. CDR1 and CDR2 (germline): LNHNV, YYDKDF (reference sequence). The CDR3 is CATSPRTGASYGYTF. CDR3 bases: TGTGCCACCAGCCCCCGGACAGGGGCGAGCTATGGCTACACCTTC.

This chain joins TRBV5-1 and TRBJ2-2; TRBD2 aligns across 12 bases. The CDR3 has 18 residues. The V gene end was trimmed by 0 bases and the J gene end by 5 bases; junction bases not matched to a gene: 8. The germline gives CDR1 SGHRS, CDR2 YFSETQ. The CDR3 region has the DNA TGCGCCAGCAGCTTGGCTCGACTAGCGGGAGTTTGGACCGGGGAGCTGTTTTTT. Its protein product is CASSLARLAGVWTGELFF.

This sequence joins TRBV7-8 and TRBJ2-7, with D tentatively TRBD1 (6 bases). The CDR3 is 12 amino acids. Trimming removed 6 bases at V and 4 bases at J, with 10 bases between. Germline CDR1 SGHVS, CDR2 FQNEAQ. The CDR3 loop is CASRRTGYEQYF. Written as DNA, the CDR3 is TGTGCCAGCAGACGTACAGGGTACGAGCAGTACTTC.

V and J are TRBV4-2 and TRBJ2-1; D perhaps matches TRBD2 (6 bases). Germline CDR1 and CDR2: LGHNA and YNFKEQ. V was trimmed by 3 bases and J by 8 bases, leaving 17 bases between them. The CDR3 has 15 residues. CDR3 DNA sequence: TGTGCCAGCAGCCACGGGGAGACTAGTACCTATGAGCAGTTCTTC. This gives the protein CASSHGETSTYEQFF.

This rearrangement joins TRBV29-1 to TRBJ2-1; D possibly corresponds to TRBD2 (6 bases). The CDR3 contains 12 residues. Per germline, CDR1 SQVTM and CDR2 ANQGSEA. V lost 6 bases to trimming and J lost 6 bases, with 12 bases between them. In nucleotides, the CDR3 is TGCAGCGTGGGAGCGGGTCTCAATGAGCAGTTCTTC. Residues: CSVGAGLNEQFF.

V is TRBV28 and J is TRBJ2-7; TRBD1 agrees at 12 bases. The CDR3 is 15 residues long. V was clipped by 7 bases and J by 2 bases; unmatched bases: 6. Looked up from germline, CDR1 is MDHEN and CDR2 is SYDVKM. In DNA, the CDR3 is TGTGCCAGCATTCGCGGGACAGGGGGCACCTACGAGCAGTACTTC. It translates to CASIRGTGGTYEQYF.

The V call is TRBV2, the J call TRBJ1-1; D ambiguous. This CDR3 is 14 amino acids long. Germline-derived CDR1 and CDR2 are SNHLY and FYNNEI. V dropped 6 bases and J dropped 3 bases, with 14 bases sitting between them. CDR3 DNA: TGTGCCAGCAGCCGAACAATACGGGACACTGAAGCTTTCTTT. It encodes CASSRTIRDTEAFF.

The chain joins TRBV4-1 to TRBJ2-7; TRBD2 matches 8 bases. Germline V gene data show CDR1 as MGHRA and CDR2 as YSYEKL. The CDR3 contains 16 residues. J was trimmed by 6 bases and V by 1 base; bases with no gene match: 11. CDR3 in amino acids: CASSQAGLAGVPEQYF. The CDR3 coding sequence is TGCGCCAGCAGCCAAGCCGGACTAGCCGGGGTTCCCGAGCAGTACTTC.

This clone appeared a single time. The chain carries TRBV7-9 and TRBJ2-3; 7 nucleotides align to TRBD2. The trim removed 5 bases at V and 3 bases at J, leaving 11 bases unmatched. This CDR3 region has 16 residues. Germline CDR1 SEHNR, CDR2 FQNEAQ (reference sequence). CDR3 bases: TGTGCCAGCAGCACCCGGGACTACCTAAGAACAGATACGCAGTATTTT. Translating gives CASSTRDYLRTDTQYF.

The chain joins TRBV18 to TRBJ1-6; D gene unclear. V was trimmed by 3 bases and J by 9 bases, leaving 15 bases between them. The CDR3 contains 15 residues. CDR1 and CDR2 (germline): KGHSH, LQKENI. The DNA for the CDR3 is TGTGCCAGCTCACCGCCGGGAGGAGCTGGTTCACCCCTCCACTTT. Protein: CASSPPGGAGSPLHF.